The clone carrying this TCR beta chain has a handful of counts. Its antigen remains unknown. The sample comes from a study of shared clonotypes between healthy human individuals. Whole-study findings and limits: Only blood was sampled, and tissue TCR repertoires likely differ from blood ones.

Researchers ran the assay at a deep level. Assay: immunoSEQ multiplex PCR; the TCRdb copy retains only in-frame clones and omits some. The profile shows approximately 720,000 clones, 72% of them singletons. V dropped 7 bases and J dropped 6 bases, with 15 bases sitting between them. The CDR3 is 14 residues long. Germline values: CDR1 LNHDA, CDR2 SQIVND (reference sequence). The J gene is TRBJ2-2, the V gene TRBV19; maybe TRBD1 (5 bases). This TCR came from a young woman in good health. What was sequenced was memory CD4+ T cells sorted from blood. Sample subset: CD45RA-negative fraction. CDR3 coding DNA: TGTGCCAGTAATAGGGGTAGCAGCTCCGGGGAGCTGTTTTTT. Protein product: CASNRGSSSGELFF.